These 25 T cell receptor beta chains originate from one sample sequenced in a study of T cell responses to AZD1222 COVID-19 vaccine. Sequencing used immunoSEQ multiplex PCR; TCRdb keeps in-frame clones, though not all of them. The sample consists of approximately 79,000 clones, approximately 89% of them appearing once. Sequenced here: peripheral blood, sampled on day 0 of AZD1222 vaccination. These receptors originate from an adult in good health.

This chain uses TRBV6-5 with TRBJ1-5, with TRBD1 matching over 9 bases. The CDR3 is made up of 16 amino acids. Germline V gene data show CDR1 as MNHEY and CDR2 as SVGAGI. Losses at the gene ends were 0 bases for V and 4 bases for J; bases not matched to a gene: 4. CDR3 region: CASSYSGTGHNQPQHF. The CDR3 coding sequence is TGTGCCAGCAGTTACTCCGGGACAGGGCATAATCAGCCCCAGCATTTT.

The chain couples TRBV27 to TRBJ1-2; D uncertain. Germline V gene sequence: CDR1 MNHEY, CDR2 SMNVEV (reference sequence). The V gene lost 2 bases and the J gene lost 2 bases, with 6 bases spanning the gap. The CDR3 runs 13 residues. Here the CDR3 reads CASSLLGNYGYTF. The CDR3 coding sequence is TGTGCCAGCAGTTTACTGGGGAACTATGGCTACACCTTC.

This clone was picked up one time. The CDR3 is CASSPRVSGYNEQFF. CDR3 sequence (DNA): TGCGCCAGCAGCCCCAGGGTTAGCGGCTACAATGAGCAGTTCTTC. The V call is TRBV5-1, the J call TRBJ2-1; D may be TRBD2 (6 bases). Per the germline V gene, CDR1 is SGHRS and CDR2 is YFSETQ. The CDR3 totals 15 residues. Trimming removed 4 bases from V and 3 bases from J, with 14 bases in between.

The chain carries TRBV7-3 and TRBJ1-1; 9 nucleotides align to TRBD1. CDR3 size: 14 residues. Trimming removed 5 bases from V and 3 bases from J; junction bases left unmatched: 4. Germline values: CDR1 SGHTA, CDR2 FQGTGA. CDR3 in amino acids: CASSVQGAHTEAFF. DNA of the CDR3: TGTGCCAGCAGCGTACAGGGGGCCCACACTGAAGCTTTCTTT.

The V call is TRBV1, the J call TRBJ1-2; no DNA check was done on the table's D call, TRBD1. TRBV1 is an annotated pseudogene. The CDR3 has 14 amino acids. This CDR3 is CTSSQDHRPRGYTF. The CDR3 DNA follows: TGCACCAGCAGCCAAGATCACAGGCCCCGCGGCTACACCTTC.

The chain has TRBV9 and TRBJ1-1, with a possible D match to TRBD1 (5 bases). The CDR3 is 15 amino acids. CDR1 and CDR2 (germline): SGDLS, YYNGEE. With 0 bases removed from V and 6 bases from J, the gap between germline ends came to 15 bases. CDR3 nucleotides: TGTGCCAGCAGCGTAGGTCTGGGCAGGGAGGCTGAAGCTTTCTTT. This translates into CASSVGLGREAEAFF.

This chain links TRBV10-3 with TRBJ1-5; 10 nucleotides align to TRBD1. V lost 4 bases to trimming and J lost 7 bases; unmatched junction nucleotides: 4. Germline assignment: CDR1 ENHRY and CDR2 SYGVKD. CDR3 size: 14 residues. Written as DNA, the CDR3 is TGTGCCATCAGTGCCGGGACAGGGGAACAGCCCCAGCATTTT. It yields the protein CAISAGTGEQPQHF.

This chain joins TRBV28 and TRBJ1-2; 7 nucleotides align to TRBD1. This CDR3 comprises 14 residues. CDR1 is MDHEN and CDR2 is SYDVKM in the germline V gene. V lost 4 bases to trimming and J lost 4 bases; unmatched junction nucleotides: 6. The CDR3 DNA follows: TGTGCCAGCAGTTCGGGACAGAAAGTCTATGGCTACACCTTC. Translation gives CASSSGQKVYGYTF.

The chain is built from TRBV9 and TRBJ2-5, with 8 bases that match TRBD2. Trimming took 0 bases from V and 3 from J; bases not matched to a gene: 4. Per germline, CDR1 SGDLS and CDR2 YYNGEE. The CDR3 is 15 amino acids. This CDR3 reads CASSVASGLKETQYF. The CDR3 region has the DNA TGTGCCAGCAGCGTAGCTAGCGGGCTGAAAGAGACCCAGTACTTC. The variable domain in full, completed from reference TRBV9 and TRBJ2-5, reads DSGVTQTPKHLITATGQRVTLRCSPRSGDLSVYWYQQSLDQGLQFLIQYYNGEERAKGNILERFSAQQFPDLHSELNLSSLELGDSALYFCASSVASGLKETQYFGPGTRLLVL.

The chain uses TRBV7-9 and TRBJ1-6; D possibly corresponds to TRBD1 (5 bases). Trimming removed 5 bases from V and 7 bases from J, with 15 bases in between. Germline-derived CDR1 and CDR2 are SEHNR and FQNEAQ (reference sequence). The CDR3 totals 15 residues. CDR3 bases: TGTGCCAGCAGCAATCAAGCCTCAGGGAATTCACCCCTCCACTTT. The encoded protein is CASSNQASGNSPLHF. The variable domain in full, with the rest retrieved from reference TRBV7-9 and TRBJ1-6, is DTGVSQNPRHKITKRGQNVTFRCDPISEHNRLYWYRQTLGQGPEFLTYFQNEAQLEKSRLLSDRFSAERPKGSFSTLEIQRTEQGDSAMYLCASSNQASGNSPLHFGNGTRLTVT.

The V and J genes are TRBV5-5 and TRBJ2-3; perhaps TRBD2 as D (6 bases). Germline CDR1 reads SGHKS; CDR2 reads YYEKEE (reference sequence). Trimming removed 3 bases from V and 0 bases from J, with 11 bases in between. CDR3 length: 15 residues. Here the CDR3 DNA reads TGTGCCAGCAGCTCGGGGAGGCAGAGCACAGATACGCAGTATTTT. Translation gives CASSSGRQSTDTQYF.

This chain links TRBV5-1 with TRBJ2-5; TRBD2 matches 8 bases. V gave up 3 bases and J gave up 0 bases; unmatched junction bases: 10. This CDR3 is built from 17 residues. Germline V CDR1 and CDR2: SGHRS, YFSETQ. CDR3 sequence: CASSSERTSQYQETQYF. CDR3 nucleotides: TGCGCCAGCAGCTCCGAAAGGACTAGCCAGTACCAAGAGACCCAGTACTTC.

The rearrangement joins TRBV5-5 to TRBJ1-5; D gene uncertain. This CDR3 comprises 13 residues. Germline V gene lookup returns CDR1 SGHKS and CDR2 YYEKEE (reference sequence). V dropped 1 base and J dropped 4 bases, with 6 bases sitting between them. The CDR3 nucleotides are TGTGCCAGCAGCTTGATAGAGAATCAGCCCCAGCATTTT. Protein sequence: CASSLIENQPQHF. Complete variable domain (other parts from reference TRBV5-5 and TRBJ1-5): DAGVTQSPTHLIKTRGQQVTLRCSPISGHKSVSWYQQVLGQGPQFIFQYYEKEERGRGNFPDRFSARQFPNYSSELNVNALLLGDSALYLCASSLIENQPQHFGDGTRLSIL.

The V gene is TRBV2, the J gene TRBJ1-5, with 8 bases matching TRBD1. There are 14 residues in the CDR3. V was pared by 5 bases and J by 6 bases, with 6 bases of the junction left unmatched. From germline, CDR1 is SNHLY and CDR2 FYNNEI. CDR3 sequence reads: CASSWTGKAQPQHF. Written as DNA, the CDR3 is TGTGCCAGCAGTTGGACAGGGAAGGCTCAGCCCCAGCATTTT. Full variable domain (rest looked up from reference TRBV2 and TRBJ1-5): EPEVTQTPSHQVTQMGQEVILRCVPISNHLYFYWYRQILGQKVEFLVSFYNNEISEKSEIFDDQFSVERPDGSNFTLKIRSTKLEDSAMYFCASSWTGKAQPQHFGDGTRLSIL.

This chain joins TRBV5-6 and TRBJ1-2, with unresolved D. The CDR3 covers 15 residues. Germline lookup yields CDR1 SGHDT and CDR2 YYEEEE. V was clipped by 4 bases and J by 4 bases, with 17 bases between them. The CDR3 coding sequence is TGTGCCAGCAGCCCCGGACGGGATGAGGTCTATGGCTACACCTTC. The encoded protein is CASSPGRDEVYGYTF.

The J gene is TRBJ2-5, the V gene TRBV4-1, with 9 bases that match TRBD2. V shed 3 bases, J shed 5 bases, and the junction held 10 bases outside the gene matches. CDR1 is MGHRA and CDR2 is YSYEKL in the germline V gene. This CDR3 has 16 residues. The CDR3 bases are TGCGCCAGCAGCCAGGACTCTCGGGCGGGAGGGGAGACCCAGTACTTC. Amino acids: CASSQDSRAGGETQYF.

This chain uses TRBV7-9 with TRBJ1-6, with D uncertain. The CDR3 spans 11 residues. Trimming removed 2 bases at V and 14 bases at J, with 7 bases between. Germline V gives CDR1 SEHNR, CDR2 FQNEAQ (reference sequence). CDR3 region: CASSLRAALHF. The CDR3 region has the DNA TGTGCCAGCAGCTTAAGGGCAGCCCTCCACTTT.

CDR3 nucleotides: TGTGCCAGCAGTGTAGGAGGGGGGTATGGCTACACCTTC. Protein sequence: CASSVGGGYGYTF. V is TRBV2 and J is TRBJ1-2; tentatively, D is TRBD1 (6 bases). Germline assignment: CDR1 SNHLY and CDR2 FYNNEI. With 4 bases removed from V and 5 bases from J, the gap between germline ends came to 11 bases. This CDR3 contains 13 residues.

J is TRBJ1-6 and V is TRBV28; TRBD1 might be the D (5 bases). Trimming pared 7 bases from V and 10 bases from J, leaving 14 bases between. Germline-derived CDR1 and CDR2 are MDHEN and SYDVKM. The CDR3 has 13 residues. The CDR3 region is CASIKGPGSPLHF. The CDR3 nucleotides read TGTGCCAGCATAAAGGGGCCCGGGTCACCCCTCCACTTT.

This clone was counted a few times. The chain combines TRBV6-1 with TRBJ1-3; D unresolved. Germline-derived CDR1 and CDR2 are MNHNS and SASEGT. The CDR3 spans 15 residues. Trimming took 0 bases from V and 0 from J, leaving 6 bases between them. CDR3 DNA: TGTGCCAGCAGTGAAGCCTCGTCCTCTGGAAACACCATATATTTT. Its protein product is CASSEASSSGNTIYF.

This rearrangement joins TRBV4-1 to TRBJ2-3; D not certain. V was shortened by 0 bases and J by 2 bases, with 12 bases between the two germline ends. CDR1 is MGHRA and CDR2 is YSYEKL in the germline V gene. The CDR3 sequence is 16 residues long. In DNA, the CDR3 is TGCGCCAGCAGCCAAGACCGGGTCCCACACACAGATACGCAGTATTTT. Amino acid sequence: CASSQDRVPHTDTQYF.

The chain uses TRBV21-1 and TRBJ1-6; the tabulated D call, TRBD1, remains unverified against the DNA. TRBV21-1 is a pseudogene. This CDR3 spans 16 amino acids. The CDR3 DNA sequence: TGTGCCAGCAGCAAAAATCAGGGTCCCTATAATTCACCCCTCCACTTT. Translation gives CASSKNQGPYNSPLHF.

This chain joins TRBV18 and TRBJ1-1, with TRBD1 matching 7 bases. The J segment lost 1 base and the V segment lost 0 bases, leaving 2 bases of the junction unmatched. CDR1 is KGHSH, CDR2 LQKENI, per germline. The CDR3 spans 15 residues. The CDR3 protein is CASSPPAGGNTEAFF. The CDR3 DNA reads TGTGCCAGCTCACCACCGGCAGGGGGGAACACTGAAGCTTTCTTT.

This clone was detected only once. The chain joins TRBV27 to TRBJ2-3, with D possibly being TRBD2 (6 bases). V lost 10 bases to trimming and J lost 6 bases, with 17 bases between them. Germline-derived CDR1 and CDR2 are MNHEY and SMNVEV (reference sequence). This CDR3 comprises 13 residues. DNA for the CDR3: TGTGCCACCAACGGGGCGGGGATCGATACGCAGTATTTT. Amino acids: CATNGAGIDTQYF.

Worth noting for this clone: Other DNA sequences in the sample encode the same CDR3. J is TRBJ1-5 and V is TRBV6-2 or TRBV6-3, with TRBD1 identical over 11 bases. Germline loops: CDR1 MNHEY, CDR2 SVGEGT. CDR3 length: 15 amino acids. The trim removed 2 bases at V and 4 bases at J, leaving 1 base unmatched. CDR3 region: CASSYGTGGNQPQHF. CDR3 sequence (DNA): TGTGCCAGCAGTTACGGGACAGGGGGGAATCAGCCCCAGCATTTT.